One and the same sample provided the 18 T cell receptor beta chains below, sequenced in a study of T-cell memory formation after mild COVID-19. TCRdb independently ran MiXCR on the 5' RACE reads; one entry per CDR3 protein. The sample lists 150,000 to 200,000 distinct CDR3 sequences, around 10% seen once, with approximately 3.4% in the top ten. The sequenced sample was PBMCs or a T cell subset sorted from them (not recorded which). Every receptor here comes from a man younger than 35 who had mild COVID-19 (a few samples of this study predate the infection). Cell type and time point are not known.

A few counts support this clonotype. The V gene is TRBV9, the J gene TRBJ2-5; no definite D call. This CDR3 spans 13 amino acids. Deletions cut 0 bases from V and 2 bases from J, with 5 bases between. CDR1 and CDR2 (germline): SGDLS, YYNGEE. The CDR3 sequence: CASSVAPQETQYF. The CDR3 nucleotides read TGTGCCAGCAGCGTAGCCCCGCAAGAGACCCAGTACTTC.

This clonotype appeared many times. For the CDR3, the DNA is TGTGCCAGCAGCCAGAGGTACCAAGAGACCCAGTACTTC. It translates to CASSQRYQETQYF. This chain uses TRBV7-2 with TRBJ2-5, with no clear D. This CDR3 spans 13 amino acids. Between the trimmed V and J ends, which lost 5 bases and 0 bases, there was a span of 7 bases. CDR1 is SGHTA and CDR2 is FQGNSA in the germline V gene.

The chain has TRBV6-5 and TRBJ2-7; D is uncertain. This CDR3 has 13 residues. Germline values: CDR1 MNHEY, CDR2 SVGAGI. Trimming took off 0 bases at V and 6 bases at J, with 9 bases between the two ends. CDR3 residues: CASSYSKGREQYV. In DNA, the CDR3 is TGTGCCAGCAGTTACTCGAAAGGGCGCGAGCAGTACGTC.

This clonotype was counted between two and nine times. The V gene is TRBV7-8, the J gene TRBJ1-2; TRBD1 is a possible D gene (5 bases). In germline, CDR1 is SGHVS, CDR2 FQNEAQ. CDR3 length: 14 residues. Trimming stripped 0 bases from V and 3 bases from J, with 8 bases between. CDR3 region: CASSLAGTDYGYTF. In nucleotides, the CDR3 is TGTGCCAGCAGCTTAGCCGGGACGGACTATGGCTACACCTTC.

This chain connects TRBV24-1 to TRBJ2-1, with D tentatively TRBD1 (6 bases). The CDR3 is 15 residues long. Germline V lookup: CDR1 KGHDR, CDR2 SFDVKD. Trimming removed 5 bases from V and 0 bases from J, with 10 bases in between. The CDR3 sequence: CATSGKGHSYNEQFF. The CDR3 DNA reads TGTGCCACCAGTGGAAAGGGACACTCCTACAATGAGCAGTTCTTC.

The chain links TRBV28 to TRBJ1-5; no clear D gene. Germline loops: CDR1 MDHEN, CDR2 SYDVKM. This CDR3 is built from 13 residues. Deletions cut 7 bases from V and 4 bases from J, with 11 bases between. The CDR3 sequence is CASTIPDNQPQHF. The DNA for the CDR3 is TGTGCCAGCACAATCCCGGATAATCAGCCCCAGCATTTT. The whole variable domain, remainder taken from reference TRBV28 and TRBJ1-5, is DVKVTQSSRYLVKRTGEKVFLECVQDMDHENMFWYRQDPGLGLRLIYFSYDVKMKEKGDIPEGYSVSREKKERFSLILESASTNQTSMYLCASTIPDNQPQHFGDGTRLSIL.

This clonotype turned up a few times. The chain uses TRBV5-5 and TRBJ2-1; D is ambiguous. V gave up 6 bases and J gave up 3 bases, with 4 bases separating them. This CDR3 region has 11 residues. Germline CDR1 and CDR2: SGHKS and YYEKEE (reference sequence). The DNA for the CDR3 is TGTGCCAGCACCAACTACAATGAGCAGTTCTTC. Protein: CASTNYNEQFF.

This clonotype has only a few counts. The DNA of the CDR3 is TGTGCCAGCAGCTTATTTGTTAGGGGGCCGGTGAGTGAAAAACTGTTTTTT. It specifies CASSLFVRGPVSEKLFF. The chain combines TRBV5-5 with TRBJ1-4, with 7 bases fitting TRBD1. CDR1 is SGHKS and CDR2 is YYEKEE in the germline V gene (reference sequence). V dropped 2 bases and J dropped 7; count of bases not matched to a gene: 14. CDR3 length equals 17 residues. Combining the CDR3 with reference TRBV5-5 and TRBJ1-4 gives the whole variable domain DAGVTQSPTHLIKTRGQQVTLRCSPISGHKSVSWYQQVLGQGPQFIFQYYEKEERGRGNFPDRFSARQFPNYSSELNVNALLLGDSALYLCASSLFVRGPVSEKLFFGSGTQLSVL.

This chain links TRBV18 with TRBJ2-3; a weak D match, TRBD1 (5 bases). This CDR3 contains 15 residues. Germline V gives CDR1 KGHSH, CDR2 LQKENI. V gave up 6 bases and J gave up 5 bases, with 18 bases separating them. The CDR3 DNA reads TGTGCCAGCTCCCCTCGGGCAGGGCGTGAAGATACGCAGTATTTT. Residues: CASSPRAGREDTQYF.

This clonotype came up many times. The genes are TRBV20-1 and TRBJ2-1, with 12 positions matching TRBD2. V lost 1 base to trimming and J lost 0 bases; unmatched junction nucleotides: 1. The CDR3 loop spans 16 amino acids. Germline-derived CDR1 and CDR2 are DFQATT and SNEGSKA (reference sequence). The CDR3 spells CSARGLAGDSYNEQFF. In nucleotides, the CDR3 is TGCAGTGCTAGAGGACTAGCGGGGGACTCCTACAATGAGCAGTTCTTC.

This chain uses TRBV30 with TRBJ2-5; 7 positions match TRBD2. The CDR3 contains 12 residues. The J segment lost 4 bases and the V segment lost 8 bases, leaving 7 bases of the junction unmatched. Germline V lookup: CDR1 GTSNPN, CDR2 SVGIG (reference sequence). The CDR3 region has the DNA TGTGCCGGACGACTAGCAGCAGAGACCCAGTACTTC. Amino acids: CAGRLAAETQYF.

The V and J genes are TRBV28 and TRBJ2-1, with TRBD2 identical over 12 bases. CDR3 length equals 15 residues. The V gene's germline CDR1 is MDHEN and CDR2 SYDVKM. The V segment lost 5 bases and the J segment 7 bases; nucleotides outside the gene matches: 6. This chain's CDR3 is CASSPGLAGQNEQFF. In nucleotides, the CDR3 is TGTGCCAGCAGTCCAGGACTAGCGGGGCAAAATGAGCAGTTCTTC.

This clonotype turned up a few times. V gene TRBV20-1 combines with J gene TRBJ2-2, with D maybe TRBD1 (6 bases). This CDR3 comprises 14 residues. V lost 5 bases and J lost 1, with 11 bases in between. Germline CDR1 and CDR2: DFQATT and SNEGSKA (reference sequence). CDR3 DNA sequence: TGCAGTGCTGGTGACAGGAGGAACACCGGGGAGCTGTTTTTT. Its protein product is CSAGDRRNTGELFF.

The chain uses TRBV27 and TRBJ1-4; the D gene is possibly TRBD1 (5 bases). This CDR3 is built from 13 residues. Germline CDR1 reads MNHEY; CDR2 reads SMNVEV (reference sequence). V lost 7 bases and J lost 11, with 17 bases in between. This CDR3 is CASTRAQGEKLFF. CDR3 bases: TGTGCCAGCACCAGGGCCCAGGGAGAGAAACTGTTTTTT. Based on the CDR3 plus reference TRBV27 and TRBJ1-4, the full variable domain is EAQVTQNPRYLITVTGKKLTVTCSQNMNHEYMSWYRQDPGLGLRQIYYSMNVEVTDKGDVPEGYKVSRKEKRNFPLILESPSPNQTSLYFCASTRAQGEKLFFGSGTQLSVL.

The table lists this clonotype with a few counts. This chain links TRBV7-2 with TRBJ2-1, with 10 bases aligning to TRBD2. CDR3 length: 15 amino acids. Unmatched junction bases numbered 7, after V lost 1 base and J lost 10 bases. From germline, CDR1 is SGHTA and CDR2 FQGNSA. The CDR3 sequence is CASSLERAGGREQFF. In DNA, the CDR3 is TGTGCCAGCAGCTTAGAGCGAGCGGGGGGGCGAGAGCAGTTCTTC.

The chain joins TRBV7-9 to TRBJ2-5; tentative D call: TRBD2 (5 bases). The germline gives CDR1 SEHNR, CDR2 FQNEAQ (reference sequence). The V end was cut by 0 bases, the J end by 2 bases, with 10 bases between. The CDR3 is 15 residues long. CDR3 nucleotides: TGTGCCAGCAGCTTAGCGCTAGGAGGACAAGAGACCCAGTACTTC. As protein: CASSLALGGQETQYF.

This clonotype occurred a few times. The chain recombines TRBV7-6 with TRBJ2-5; D is undetermined. The V end was cut by 5 bases, the J end by 4 bases, with 8 bases between. CDR3 length: 12 residues. CDR1 and CDR2 from the germline V gene are SGHVS and FNYEAQ. The CDR3 reads CASSASRETQYF. The DNA of the CDR3 is TGTGCCAGCAGCGCGAGTAGAGAGACCCAGTACTTC.

This clonotype has more than one count but fewer than ten. The rearrangement joins TRBV24-1 to TRBJ2-3, with D perhaps given as TRBD1 or TRBD2 (5 bases each). Germline CDR1 is KGHDR and CDR2 is SFDVKD. The CDR3 length is 12 residues. The V end lost 9 bases, the J end lost 2 bases, and 8 bases lay between the germline ends. The CDR3 sequence is CATEGNTDTQYF. CDR3 DNA: TGTGCCACCGAGGGGAACACAGATACGCAGTATTTT.